Listed below are T cell receptor beta chains from one sample, sequenced in a study of T cell repertoires in cytomegalovirus infection. Their specific antigens are unknown. TCRdb re-called the reads with MiXCR, one entry per CDR3 protein. The sample carries roughly 570,000 distinct CDR3 sequences, 40% recorded once. The starting material was cultured PBMCs, obtained from culture after CMV antigen stimulation. Source of these receptors: a human donor in good health (CMV status not recorded). Some clones in this sample may be carry-over from other donors' samples. Both conserved end residues are part of each CDR3. D genes are given only for firm matches. Clone size appears in some rows only: once, few, many, or a class for an expanded clone.

>TRBJ2-2|NA|NA|TRBV30
CAWSAGYTGELFF
TGTGCCTGGAGCGCGGGGTACACCGGGGAGCTGTTTTTT
>TRBJ2-5|TRBD2|NA|TRBV7-2
CASTSGGPSPWTQYF
TGTGCCAGCACTAGCGGGGGGCCCTCGCCCTGGACCCAGTACTTC
>TRBJ1-1|NA|few|TRBV28
CASNLPGPEAFF
TGTGCCAGCAACCTCCCGGGGCCTGAAGCTTTCTTT
>TRBJ2-4|NA|few|TRBV15
CATSSGLAKNIQYF
TGTGCCACCAGCAGCGGACTAGCCAAAAACATTCAGTACTTC
>TRBJ2-1|NA|once|TRBV25-1
CASSESPPEGLAQFF
TGTGCCAGCAGTGAATCCCCCCCGGAGGGTCTCGCGCAGTTCTTC
>TRBJ1-1|NA|NA|TRBV6-8
CASSYVGGNTEAFF
TGTGCCAGCAGTTACGTGGGGGGGAACACTGAAGCTTTCTTT
>TRBJ2-3|TRBD2|NA|TRBV7-2
CASSPPGLADTDTQYF
TGTGCCAGCAGTCCGCCGGGACTAGCGGACACAGATACGCAGTATTTT
>TRBJ2-3|TRBD2|few|TRBV19
CASSIRGGGGGDTQYF
TGTGCCAGTAGTATTCGGGGGGGGGGGGGTGGAGATACGCAGTATTTT
>TRBJ2-3|TRBD2|NA|TRBV7-9
CASSLGPSGVTDTQYF
TGTGCCAGCAGCTTAGGACCTAGCGGGGTCACAGATACGCAGTATTTT
>TRBJ2-7|NA|NA|TRBV20-1
CSARGGEQTKYEQYF
TGCAGTGCTAGAGGGGGGGAACAGACCAAATACGAGCAGTACTTC
>TRBJ2-3|TRBD2|few|TRBV7-2
CASSITRLGTSGMGQYF
TGTGCCAGCAGCATAACTCGCCTAGGGACTAGCGGGATGGGGCAGTATTTT
>TRBJ2-1|TRBD1|NA|TRBV6-1
CASKQGASYNEQFF
TGTGCCAGCAAACAGGGGGCCTCCTACAATGAGCAGTTCTTC
>TRBJ2-1|TRBD2|NA|TRBV7-9
CASSRGTSGNNEQFF
TGTGCCAGCAGCCGGGGGACTAGCGGGAACAATGAGCAGTTCTTC
>TRBJ2-2|TRBD2|NA|TRBV30
CAWSRTRNTGELFF
TGTGCCTGGTCTCGGACTAGGAACACCGGGGAGCTGTTTTTT
>TRBJ2-7|NA|once|TRBV6-2/TRBV6-3
CASSSDWAGPYEQYF
TGTGCCAGCAGTTCAGACTGGGCGGGGCCCTACGAGCAGTACTTC
>TRBJ2-3|NA|NA|TRBV5-4
CASSRGTSTDAQYF
TGTGCCAGCAGCCGAGGCACTAGCACAGATGCGCAGTATTTT
>TRBJ2-3|TRBD2|few|TRBV11-3
CASSFEGGDTQYF
TGTGCCAGCAGCTTCGAGGGAGGGGATACGCAGTATTTT
>TRBJ2-1|NA|few|TRBV20-1
CSARGVGGYEQFF
TGCAGTGCTAGAGGGGTAGGCGGATATGAGCAGTTCTTC
>TRBJ2-1|NA|medium-sized|TRBV7-2
CASSRDINEQFF
TGTGCCAGCAGCCGTGACATCAATGAGCAGTTCTTC
>TRBJ2-3|TRBD2|NA|TRBV10-3
CAISDPGLAADTQYF
TGTGCCATCAGTGACCCTGGACTAGCTGCTGATACGCAGTATTTT
>TRBJ1-2|NA|few|TRBV7-8
CASSLAIGPPVNGYTF
TGTGCCAGCAGCTTAGCGATAGGACCACCCGTGAATGGCTACACCTTC
>TRBJ1-2|NA|few|TRBV6-5
CASSYSRAELMVDYTF
TGTGCCAGCAGTTACTCGAGGGCAGAACTAATGGTAGACTACACCTTC
>TRBJ2-3|NA|many|TRBV7-2
CASSFSIRTDTQYF
TGTGCCAGCAGCTTCTCCATAAGGACAGATACGCAGTATTTT
>TRBJ2-7|NA|NA|TRBV7-2
CASSWGGTAYEQYF
TGTGCCAGCAGCTGGGGCGGGACAGCCTACGAGCAGTACTTC
>TRBJ1-2|TRBD1|NA|TRBV28
CASSFGQGYTF
TGTGCCAGCAGTTTTGGACAGGGTTACACCTTC
>TRBJ2-6|NA|NA|TRBV6-2/TRBV6-3
CATSSASGANVLTF
TGTGCCACCTCCAGTGCTTCGGGGGCCAACGTCCTGACTTTC
>TRBJ1-6|NA|NA|TRBV20-1
CSARDMGAANSPLHF
TGCAGTGCTAGAGATATGGGGGCGGCTAATTCACCCCTCCACTTT
>TRBJ1-5|NA|NA|TRBV6-6
CASSYSPPAANQPQHF
TGTGCCAGCAGTTACTCCCCACCGGCGGCCAATCAGCCCCAGCATTTT
>TRBJ2-1|NA|once|TRBV15
CATSTPGAGQSYNEQFF
TGTGCCACCAGCACCCCCGGGGCGGGACAGTCTTACAATGAGCAGTTCTTC
>TRBJ1-2|NA|NA|TRBV12-3/TRBV12-4
CASSLSGQSGYTF
TGTGCCAGCAGTTTGTCCGGTCAGAGTGGCTACACCTTC
>TRBJ2-5|NA|NA|TRBV5-8
CASSAGLRDTSKETQYF
TGTGCCAGCAGCGCGGGACTCCGGGACACCAGCAAAGAGACCCAGTACTTC
>TRBJ2-5|TRBD2|NA|TRBV5-4
CASSSRGAPETQYF
TGTGCCAGCAGCTCGCGGGGGGCCCCAGAGACCCAGTACTTC
>TRBJ1-2|NA|NA|TRBV5-5
CASTLHRTNYGYTF
TGTGCCAGCACCTTACACAGGACTAACTATGGCTACACCTTC
>TRBJ2-3|TRBD2|NA|TRBV6-1
CATRGTSGTDTQYF
TGTGCCACCCGAGGGACTAGCGGCACAGATACGCAGTATTTT
>TRBJ1-4|TRBD1|NA|TRBV6-2/TRBV6-3
CASSSWDRGTEKLFF
TGTGCCAGCAGTTCCTGGGACAGGGGGACTGAAAAACTGTTTTTT
>TRBJ2-3|TRBD2|NA|TRBV20-1
CSASGGRGGSDTQYF
TGCAGTGCCTCGGGGGGGCGGGGGGGCTCAGATACGCAGTATTTT
>TRBJ1-5|NA|many|TRBV6-5
CATRGGGDQPQHF
TGTGCCACCCGAGGCGGGGGGGATCAGCCCCAGCATTTT
>TRBJ1-1|TRBD1|NA|TRBV28
CASSPRTGGAAFF
TGTGCCAGCAGTCCGCGGACAGGGGGCGCGGCTTTCTTT
>TRBJ2-7|NA|many|TRBV7-6
CASSLPETRSYEQYF
TGTGCCAGCAGCTTACCCGAGACCCGGAGCTACGAGCAGTACTTC
>TRBJ1-2|NA|few|TRBV28
CASSLSGGYTF
TGTGCCAGCAGTTTAAGTGGTGGCTACACCTTC
>TRBJ2-2|NA|few|TRBV6-2/TRBV6-3
CASSYSMVTGELFF
TGTGCCAGCAGTTACTCGATGGTCACCGGGGAGCTGTTTTTT
>TRBJ1-2|NA|NA|TRBV12-3/TRBV12-4
CASSSHDGPEGGYTF
TGTGCCAGCAGTTCTCACGACGGCCCTGAAGGAGGCTACACCTTC
>TRBJ1-2|NA|many|TRBV7-2
CASSWREGVRGGYTF
TGTGCCAGCAGCTGGAGGGAGGGGGTGAGGGGCGGCTACACCTTC
>TRBJ1-4|NA|NA|TRBV4-1
CASSQEPGLNEKLFF
TGCGCCAGCAGCCAAGAGCCAGGACTGAATGAAAAACTGTTTTTT
>TRBJ2-7|TRBD2|few|TRBV27
CASSLVAGGRGRGREYF
TGTGCCAGCAGTTTAGTGGCGGGGGGGCGCGGTCGGGGTAGAGAGTACTTC
>TRBJ2-5|NA|NA|TRBV5-4
CASSLGSPGETQYF
TGTGCCAGCAGCTTGGGCTCCCCGGGAGAGACCCAGTACTTC
>TRBJ1-1|NA|few|TRBV4-2
CASSQGQYTEAFF
TGTGCCAGCAGCCAAGGACAGTACACTGAAGCTTTCTTT
>TRBJ2-1|NA|many|TRBV7-8
CASSPPEGTPYYNEQFF
TGTGCCAGCAGCCCCCCCGAAGGGACTCCCTACTACAATGAGCAGTTCTTC
>TRBJ2-1|NA|NA|TRBV5-6
CASRDGGPLTISEQFF
TGTGCCAGCAGGGATGGGGGTCCCCTAACTATTAGTGAGCAGTTCTTC
>TRBJ2-1|NA|NA|TRBV7-2
CASSLVSGVTYNEQFF
TGTGCCAGCAGCTTAGTGTCGGGAGTCACCTACAATGAGCAGTTCTTC